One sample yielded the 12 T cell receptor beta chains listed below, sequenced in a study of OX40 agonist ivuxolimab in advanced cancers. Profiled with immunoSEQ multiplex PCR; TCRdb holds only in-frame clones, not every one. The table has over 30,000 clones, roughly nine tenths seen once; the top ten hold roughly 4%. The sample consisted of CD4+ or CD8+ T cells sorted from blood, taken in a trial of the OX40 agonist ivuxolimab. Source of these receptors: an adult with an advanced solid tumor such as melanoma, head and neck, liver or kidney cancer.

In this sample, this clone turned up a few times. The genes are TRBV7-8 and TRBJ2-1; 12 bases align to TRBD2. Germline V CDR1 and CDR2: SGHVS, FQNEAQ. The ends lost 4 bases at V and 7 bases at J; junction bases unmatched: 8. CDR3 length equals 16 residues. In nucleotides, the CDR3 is TGTGCCAGCAGCTACCAACCGGGACTAGCGGGTAATGAGCAGTTCTTC. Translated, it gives CASSYQPGLAGNEQFF.

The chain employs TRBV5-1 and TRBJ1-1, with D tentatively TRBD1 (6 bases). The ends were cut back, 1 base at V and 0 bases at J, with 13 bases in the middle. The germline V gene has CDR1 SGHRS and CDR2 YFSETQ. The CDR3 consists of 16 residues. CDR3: CASSLTVAGVNTEAFF. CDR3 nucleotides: TGCGCCAGCAGCTTGACCGTTGCAGGGGTGAACACTGAAGCTTTCTTT.

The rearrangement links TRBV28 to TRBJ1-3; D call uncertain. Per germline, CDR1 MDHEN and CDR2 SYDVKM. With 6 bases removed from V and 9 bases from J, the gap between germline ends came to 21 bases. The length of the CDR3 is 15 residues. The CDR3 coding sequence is TGTGCCAGCAGCCGAGTATCGAGCATATCCCTCACCATATATTTT. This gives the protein CASSRVSSISLTIYF.

CDR3 protein: CASSEKRIAKNIQYF. The CDR3 DNA follows: TGTGCCAGCAGTGAAAAGAGAATAGCCAAAAACATTCAGTACTTC. The J gene is TRBJ2-4, the V gene TRBV6-1; D is unresolved. The CDR3 has 15 amino acids. Germline CDR1 reads MNHNS; CDR2 reads SASEGT. With 2 bases removed from V and 0 bases from J, the gap between germline ends came to 8 bases.

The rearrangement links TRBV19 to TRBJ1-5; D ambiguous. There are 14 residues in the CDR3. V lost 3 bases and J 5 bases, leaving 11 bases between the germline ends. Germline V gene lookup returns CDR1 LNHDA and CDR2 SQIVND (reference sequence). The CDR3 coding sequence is TGTGCCAGTAGTATTAGGCGGGCCGATCAGCCCCAGCATTTT. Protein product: CASSIRRADQPQHF.

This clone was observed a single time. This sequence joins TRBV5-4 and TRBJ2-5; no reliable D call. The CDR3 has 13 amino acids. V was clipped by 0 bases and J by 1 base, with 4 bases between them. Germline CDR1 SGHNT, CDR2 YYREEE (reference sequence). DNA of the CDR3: TGTGCCAGCAGCTTGGGCAGCCAAGAGACCCAGTACTTC. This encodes CASSLGSQETQYF.

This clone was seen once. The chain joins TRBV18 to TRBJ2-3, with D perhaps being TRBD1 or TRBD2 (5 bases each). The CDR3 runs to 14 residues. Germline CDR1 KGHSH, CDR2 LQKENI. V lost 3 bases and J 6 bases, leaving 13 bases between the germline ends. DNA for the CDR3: TGTGCCAGCTCACCGCAGGGTAGGGAGGATACGCAGTATTTT. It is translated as CASSPQGREDTQYF.

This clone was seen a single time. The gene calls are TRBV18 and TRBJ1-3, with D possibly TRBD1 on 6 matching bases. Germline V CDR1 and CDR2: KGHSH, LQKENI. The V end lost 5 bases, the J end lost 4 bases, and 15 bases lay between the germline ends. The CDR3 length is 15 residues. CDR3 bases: TGTGCCAGCTCAATTTCGGGGGCGCTGGGAAACACCATATATTTT. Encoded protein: CASSISGALGNTIYF.

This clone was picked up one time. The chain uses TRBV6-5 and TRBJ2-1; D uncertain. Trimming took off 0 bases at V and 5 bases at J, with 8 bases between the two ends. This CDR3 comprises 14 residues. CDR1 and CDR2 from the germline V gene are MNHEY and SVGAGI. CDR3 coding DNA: TGTGCCAGCAGTTACTCGAGACGGGACAATGAGCAGTTCTTC. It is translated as CASSYSRRDNEQFF.

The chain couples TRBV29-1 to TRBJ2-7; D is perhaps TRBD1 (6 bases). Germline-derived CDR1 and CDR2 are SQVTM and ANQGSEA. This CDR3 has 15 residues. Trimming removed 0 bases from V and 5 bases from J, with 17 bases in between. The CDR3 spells CSVEDLDRWGNEQYF. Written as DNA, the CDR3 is TGCAGCGTTGAAGATTTAGACAGGTGGGGGAACGAGCAGTACTTC.

CDR3 residues: CASSERRGGGSEKLFF. DNA of the CDR3: TGTGCCAGCAGTGAACGGAGGGGCGGGGGTAGTGAAAAACTGTTTTTT. The chain couples TRBV25-1 to TRBJ1-4; D perhaps matches TRBD1 (5 bases). Deletions cut 2 bases from V and 7 bases from J, with 17 bases between. The germline gives CDR1 MGHDK, CDR2 SYGVNS. The CDR3 consists of 16 residues.

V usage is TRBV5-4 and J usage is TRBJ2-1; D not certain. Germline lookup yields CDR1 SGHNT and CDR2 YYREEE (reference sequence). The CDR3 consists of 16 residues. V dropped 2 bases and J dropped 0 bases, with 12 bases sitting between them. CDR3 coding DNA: TGTGCCAGCAGCTTACCGGGCATAGGCTCCTACAATGAGCAGTTCTTC. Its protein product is CASSLPGIGSYNEQFF.